These 24 T cell receptor beta chains came from one sample sequenced in a study of control samples from healthy donors and cancer patients. Clones were read by immunoSEQ multiplex PCR, and TCRdb kept only the in-frame ones, dropping some. The table has 180,000 or so clones, roughly 93% seen once. Sequenced material: blood. The source is a woman aged 60 to 75 in good health.

The chain links TRBV27 to TRBJ2-7, with 9 bases lining up with TRBD1. CDR3 size: 16 residues. CDR1 and CDR2 (germline): MNHEY, SMNVEV (reference sequence). V was clipped by 5 bases and J by 4 bases; unmatched bases: 12. CDR3 region: CASSPDPTGGIYEQYF. The CDR3 nucleotides read TGTGCCAGCAGTCCTGACCCGACAGGGGGGATTTACGAGCAGTACTTC.

This rearrangement joins TRBV5-1 to TRBJ2-1; D perhaps matches TRBD2 (5 bases). This CDR3 spans 14 amino acids. Trimming left V 2 bases short and J 6 bases short, with 12 bases between. CDR1 and CDR2 (germline): SGHRS, YFSETQ. The CDR3 region has the DNA TGCGCCAGCAGCTTTCGGGATAGCCCCAATGAGCAGTTCTTC. It translates to CASSFRDSPNEQFF.

DNA of the CDR3: TGTGCCAGCAGCCCGACAGGGTATGGGAATGAAAAACTGTTTTTT. The encoded protein is CASSPTGYGNEKLFF. The rearrangement uses TRBV7-6 and TRBJ1-4; 7 positions agree with TRBD1. The CDR3 loop spans 15 amino acids. Germline-derived CDR1 and CDR2 are SGHVS and FNYEAQ. The V gene end was trimmed by 5 bases and the J gene end by 5 bases; junction bases not matched to a gene: 8.

The rearrangement joins TRBV6-5 to TRBJ1-3; D is unresolved. Trimming stripped 6 bases from V and 6 bases from J, with 12 bases between. Germline CDR1 reads MNHEY; CDR2 reads SVGAGI. The CDR3 runs to 13 residues. In DNA, the CDR3 is TGTGCCAGCAGGACCGCTGTTACAAACACCATATATTTT. Protein: CASRTAVTNTIYF.

The rearrangement joins TRBV2 to TRBJ2-7; D is perhaps TRBD1 (6 bases). The V gene's germline CDR1 is SNHLY and CDR2 FYNNEI. The CDR3 spans 14 residues. V was clipped by 6 bases and J by 3 bases, with 15 bases between them. The chain's CDR3 is CASSLTGVNYEQYF. The DNA of the CDR3 is TGTGCCAGCAGCCTGACAGGAGTCAACTACGAGCAGTACTTC.

J is TRBJ1-6 and V is TRBV6-4; D remains ambiguous. Looked up from germline, CDR1 is MRHNA and CDR2 is SNTAGT. V shed 3 bases and J shed 7 bases, with 10 bases lying between them. The CDR3 extends over 14 amino acids. In DNA, the CDR3 is TGTGCCAGCAGTGAGAAGGGAGAGAATTCACCCCTCCACTTT. Its translation: CASSEKGENSPLHF.

The chain recombines TRBV19 with TRBJ1-1; D is unclear. CDR1 is LNHDA and CDR2 is SQIVND in the germline V gene (reference sequence). The V and J ends lost 7 bases and 8 bases respectively, with 17 bases between them. The CDR3 has 13 residues. The CDR3 loop is CASNPIGEGEAFF. The CDR3 region has the DNA TGTGCCAGTAACCCTATCGGGGAAGGGGAAGCTTTCTTT.

The V call is TRBV18, the J call TRBJ1-1; tentative D call: TRBD1 (5 bases). The CDR3 is made up of 15 amino acids. The germline gives CDR1 KGHSH, CDR2 LQKENI. The ends were cut back, 3 bases at V and 4 bases at J, with 15 bases in the middle. The CDR3 DNA sequence: TGTGCCAGCTCACCCCTACACGGGGCGGGCACTGAAGCTTTCTTT. Protein: CASSPLHGAGTEAFF.

The chain recombines TRBV20-1 with TRBJ2-1; 10 bases match TRBD2. Germline V gene lookup returns CDR1 DFQATT and CDR2 SNEGSKA (reference sequence). The CDR3 spans 13 residues. V shed 3 bases, J shed 14 bases, and the junction held 10 bases outside the gene matches. The CDR3 DNA follows: TGCAGTGCTAGTTTTTCTAGCGGGGGTCCCAAGTTCTTC. Protein product: CSASFSSGGPKFF.

This clone was seen once. This chain joins TRBV5-1 and TRBJ2-3; the match to TRBD2 covers 7 bases. The germline V gene encodes CDR1 SGHRS and CDR2 YFSETQ. Trimming at V came to 0 bases and at J to 5 bases, leaving 6 bases not matched to a gene. The CDR3 is made up of 15 amino acids. The chain's CDR3 is CASSLERGGRDTQYF. The CDR3 DNA reads TGCGCCAGCAGCTTGGAAAGGGGCGGGAGAGATACGCAGTATTTT.

The chain links TRBV10-2 to TRBJ1-2; 8 bases line up with TRBD1. This CDR3 has 16 amino acids. V shed 6 bases, J shed 7 bases, and the junction held 16 bases outside the gene matches. Germline CDR1 reads WSHSY; CDR2 reads SAAADI. The chain's CDR3 is CASSQDRGGGGGGYTF. CDR3 sequence (DNA): TGCGCCAGCAGCCAAGACAGGGGCGGGGGAGGCGGTGGCTACACCTTC.

The rearrangement uses TRBV10-3 and TRBJ1-2, with 9 bases aligning to TRBD1. V lost 3 bases to trimming and J lost 7 bases; unmatched junction nucleotides: 6. CDR1 is ENHRY, CDR2 SYGVKD, per germline. This CDR3 spans 14 amino acids. The CDR3 DNA reads as TGTGCCATCAGTGAAACAGGGGGCGCGTTTGGCTACACCTTC. Protein sequence: CAISETGGAFGYTF.

This sequence joins TRBV6-2 or TRBV6-3 and TRBJ2-3, with TRBD2 as a possible D gene (6 bases). Germline V gene sequence: CDR1 MNHEY, CDR2 SVGEGT. V was clipped by 0 bases and J by 1 base, with 14 bases between them. The length of the CDR3 is 17 residues. The CDR3 DNA follows: TGTGCCAGCAGTTACTCGACACTAGCCGGGGGCACAGATACGCAGTATTTT. It translates to CASSYSTLAGGTDTQYF.

The gene calls are TRBV27 and TRBJ1-5, with 8 bases that match TRBD1. Germline CDR1 reads MNHEY; CDR2 reads SMNVEV (reference sequence). This CDR3 has 14 residues. Germline trimming cut 8 bases from V and 7 bases from J; bases unmatched to any gene: 10. CDR3 in DNA: TGTGCCAGCTCAAGGGGAAACAGGGGGCAGCCCCAGCATTTT. Protein product: CASSRGNRGQPQHF.

The rearrangement links TRBV3-1 (or the pseudogene TRBV3-2) to TRBJ1-1, with a weak D call TRBD1 (5 bases). Germline-derived CDR1 and CDR2 are LGHDT and YNNKEL (reference sequence). The V end lost 1 base, the J end lost 10 bases, and 16 bases lay between the germline ends. The CDR3 is 14 residues long. The DNA of the CDR3 is TGTGCCAGCAGCCAAGTCGGGGCAGCCGGCGGAGCTTTCTTT. Amino acids: CASSQVGAAGGAFF.

This chain connects TRBV6-2 or TRBV6-3 to TRBJ2-1; a weak D match, TRBD2 (6 bases). Trimming removed 2 bases from V and 4 bases from J, with 18 bases in between. This CDR3 region has 17 residues. Germline loops: CDR1 MNHEY, CDR2 SVGEGT. As DNA, the CDR3 is TGTGCCAGCAGTTACGAGCTCGGGGACTTCATATACAATGAGCAGTTCTTC. The encoded protein is CASSYELGDFIYNEQFF.

The chain links TRBV6-2 or TRBV6-3 to TRBJ1-4, with D possibly TRBD1 on 5 matching bases. CDR1 is MNHEY, CDR2 SVGEGT, per germline. The CDR3 spans 17 residues. Trimming took off 4 bases at V and 0 bases at J, with 15 bases between the two ends. CDR3 sequence (DNA): TGTGCCAGCAGTTCGCGAACAAGAGGGGCAACTAATGAAAAACTGTTTTTT. As protein: CASSSRTRGATNEKLFF.

The table lists this clone with a count of one. J is TRBJ2-5 and V is TRBV5-4; D unclear. V shed 1 base and J shed 1 base, with 11 bases lying between them. CDR3 length: 15 amino acids. Germline CDR1 is SGHNT and CDR2 is YYREEE (reference sequence). The CDR3 nucleotides are TGTGCCAGCAGCTTGTTCGGGCCGAGCCAAGAGACCCAGTACTTC. Translating it yields CASSLFGPSQETQYF.

This CDR3 is CASSRADTGEAKAFF. The CDR3 DNA follows: TGTGCCAGCAGCCGCGCTGATACAGGCGAGGCAAAAGCTTTCTTT. This sequence joins TRBV6-2 or TRBV6-3 and TRBJ1-1; a possible D gene is TRBD1 (5 bases). Trimming took off 6 bases at V and 9 bases at J, with 23 bases between the two ends. Germline lookup yields CDR1 MNHEY and CDR2 SVGEGT. The CDR3 extends over 15 amino acids.

The chain uses TRBV4-1 and TRBJ2-1, with a weak D call TRBD2 (6 bases). The length of the CDR3 is 15 residues. CDR1 and CDR2 (germline): MGHRA, YSYEKL. V lost 0 bases and J 4 bases, leaving 10 bases between the germline ends. The CDR3 nucleotides read TGCGCCAGCAGCCAAGATGGGGGGTCATACAATGAGCAGTTCTTC. This codes for CASSQDGGSYNEQFF.

The chain carries TRBV12-5 and TRBJ1-2; no definite D call. Germline V gives CDR1 LGHNT, CDR2 FRNRAP. V lost 0 bases and J lost 9, with 14 bases in between. The CDR3 spans 14 residues. The CDR3 region has the DNA TGTGCTAGTGGTTTGGTACTATCGGTTACGAGCTACACCTTC. Translated, it gives CASGLVLSVTSYTF.

In regard to this clone: At one boundary the junction diverges from the germline segment, which might be a read error. This rearrangement joins TRBV7-7 to TRBJ2-2; D is unclear. The CDR3 is made up of 15 amino acids. Germline V lookup: CDR1 SSHAT, CDR2 FNYEAQ (reference sequence). The CDR3 sequence is CASSLGSPRTGELFF. In DNA form, the CDR3 reads TGTGCTAGCAGCTTAGGTTCCCCCCGCACCGGGGAGCTGTTTTTT. Variable domain in full (rest from reference TRBV7-7 and TRBJ2-2): GAGVSQSPRYKVTKRGQDVTLRCDPISSHATLYWYQQALGQGPEFLTYFNYEAQPDKSGLPSDRFSAERPEGSISTLTIQRTEQRDSAMYRCASSLGSPRTGELFFGEGSRLTVL.

The chain carries TRBV5-6 and TRBJ2-2, with 14 bases matching TRBD2. CDR3 size: 16 residues. CDR1 is SGHDT and CDR2 is YYEEEE in the germline V gene. The junction had 4 bases not matched to a gene; V was cut back by 4 bases and J by 5 bases. CDR3 bases: TGTGCCAGCAGCCCGAGGACTAGCGGGAGGACCGGGGAGCTGTTTTTT. Translating it yields CASSPRTSGRTGELFF.

Points on this clone: This same CDR3 is encoded by further DNA sequences in the sample. CDR3 in amino acids: CASSLEGNYGYTF. The CDR3 DNA sequence: TGTGCCAGCAGCCTCGAGGGGAACTATGGCTACACCTTC. The chain links TRBV7-9 to TRBJ1-2; maybe TRBD1 (5 bases). The germline V gene encodes CDR1 SEHNR and CDR2 FQNEAQ (reference sequence). The CDR3 runs to 13 residues. V lost 5 bases to trimming and J lost 2 bases, with 9 bases between them.